The 26 T cell receptor beta chains reported below all come from one sample, sequenced in a study of PD-1 blockade in classical Hodgkin lymphoma. This table comes from immunoSEQ multiplex PCR, and its TCRdb copy is limited to in-frame clones, with some not included. The sample yields around 66,000 clones, about two thirds seen once. After autologous stem cell transplantation all patients relapsed, and prior brentuximab vedotin exposure differed between cohorts. Sequencing was performed on peripheral blood mononuclear cells (PBMCs), taken before the second cycle of nivolumab. Receptors were obtained from a human donor with classical Hodgkin lymphoma.

This chain joins TRBV19 and TRBJ2-5, with D unresolved. Germline CDR1 and CDR2: LNHDA and SQIVND (reference sequence). The length of the CDR3 is 13 residues. Trimming pared 7 bases from V and 1 base from J, leaving 10 bases between. The CDR3 nucleotides are TGTGCCAGTAAACCGAACTTCCAAGAGACCCAGTACTTC. Translation gives CASKPNFQETQYF.

J is TRBJ2-6 and V is TRBV7-9; tentatively, D is TRBD1 (6 bases). Germline V gene data show CDR1 as SEHNR and CDR2 as FQNEAQ (reference sequence). V gave up 5 bases and J gave up 4 bases, with 15 bases separating them. The CDR3 covers 16 residues. The CDR3 sequence: CASSPLQGYGANVLTF. CDR3 nucleotide sequence: TGTGCCAGCAGCCCTCTTCAGGGGTACGGGGCCAACGTCCTGACTTTC.

This clone was seen more than once but under ten times. The CDR3 is CASSIGRGTGLNGYTF. As DNA, the CDR3 is TGTGCCAGTAGTATAGGCCGGGGAACAGGATTGAATGGCTACACCTTC. The chain has TRBV19 and TRBJ1-2; tentatively, D is TRBD1 (5 bases). The germline CDR1 and CDR2 sequences are LNHDA and SQIVND (reference sequence). V dropped 1 base and J dropped 6 bases, with 18 bases sitting between them. The CDR3 is 16 amino acids. Full variable domain (remainder filled in from reference TRBV19 and TRBJ1-2): DGGITQSPKYLFRKEGQNVTLSCEQNLNHDAMYWYRQDPGQGLRLIYYSQIVNDFQKGDIAEGYSVSREKKESFPLTVTSAQKNPTAFYLCASSIGRGTGLNGYTFGSGTRLTVV.

CDR3 loop: CASSPAPEGYEQYF. CDR3 coding DNA: TGTGCCAGCAGCCCGGCCCCGGAAGGCTACGAGCAGTACTTC. This rearrangement joins TRBV27 to TRBJ2-7, with D hard to call. Germline V lookup: CDR1 MNHEY, CDR2 SMNVEV (reference sequence). Between the trimmed V and J ends, which lost 6 bases and 3 bases, there was a span of 15 bases. The CDR3 runs 14 residues.

The chain combines TRBV29-1 with TRBJ1-4; 9 bases are a match to TRBD1. The CDR3 totals 13 residues. V lost 8 bases, J lost 8 bases, and 9 bases stayed unmatched. Germline CDR1 and CDR2: SQVTM and ANQGSEA. The CDR3 reads CSFHRGRVEKLFF. The CDR3 DNA reads TGCAGCTTCCACAGGGGGCGGGTCGAAAAACTGTTTTTT.

The chain joins TRBV10-1 to TRBJ2-5; D ambiguous. V was trimmed by 2 bases and J by 1 base, leaving 5 bases between them. This CDR3 is built from 13 residues. Germline assignment: CDR1 WNHNN and CDR2 SYGVQD (reference sequence). The CDR3 here is CASSELGQETQYF. Here the CDR3 DNA reads TGCGCCAGCAGTGAGCTAGGCCAAGAGACCCAGTACTTC.

This clone counts as medium-sized. The rearrangement links TRBV11-2 to TRBJ2-1; unclear D gene. The CDR3 spans 14 residues. The V gene lost 5 bases and the J gene lost 1 base, with 9 bases spanning the gap. Germline CDR1 is SGHAT and CDR2 is FQNNGV. CDR3 region: CASSQEGSYNEQFF. The CDR3, as DNA: TGTGCCAGCAGCCAGGAAGGGTCCTACAATGAGCAGTTCTTC.

V and J are TRBV9 and TRBJ2-7, with TRBD1 matching over 10 bases. Unmatched junction bases numbered 6, after V lost 4 bases and J lost 2 bases. The germline CDR1 and CDR2 sequences are SGDLS and YYNGEE. The CDR3 runs 15 residues. Written as DNA, the CDR3 is TGTGCCAGCAGCCAGGGGGGACAGGGGACCTACGAGCAGTACTTC. Translation gives CASSQGGQGTYEQYF.

V is TRBV14 and J is TRBJ1-6, with unresolved D. Trimming removed 6 bases from V and 7 bases from J, with 13 bases in between. The CDR3 spans 14 residues. CDR1 SGHDN and CDR2 FVKESK come from the germline V gene. CDR3 in amino acids: CASRFGVTNSPLHF. The CDR3 nucleotides read TGTGCCAGCAGGTTCGGGGTTACGAATTCACCCCTCCACTTT.

This clone was observed a single time. This sequence joins TRBV11-3 and TRBJ1-2; D not certain. The CDR3 sequence is 13 residues long. Per germline, CDR1 SGHNT and CDR2 YENEEA. Trimming shortened V by 2 bases and J by 8 bases, and 12 bases separated the two germline ends. The CDR3 reads CASSLNQARGYTF. Here the CDR3 DNA reads TGTGCCAGCAGCTTAAACCAGGCGAGAGGCTACACCTTC.

V is TRBV29-1 and J is TRBJ1-1, with D possibly matching TRBD1 (6 bases). CDR3 length equals 11 residues. Germline-derived CDR1 and CDR2 are SQVTM and ANQGSEA. The ends were cut back, 4 bases at V and 8 bases at J, with 11 bases in the middle. The CDR3 coding sequence is TGCAGCGTTGGGGGAACAGGGGAAGCTTTCTTT. Amino acid sequence: CSVGGTGEAFF.

For this clone: The same CDR3 can be traced to other DNA sequences in this sample. J is TRBJ1-2 and V is TRBV4-1; D is uncertain. V was trimmed by 0 bases and J by 1 base, leaving 6 bases between them. CDR1 is MGHRA, CDR2 YSYEKL, per germline. The CDR3 contains 14 residues. DNA of the CDR3: TGCGCCAGCAGCCAAGAGGGCAGTAACTATGGCTACACCTTC. Protein: CASSQEGSNYGYTF.

This clone has a single count. The V call is TRBV11-2, the J call TRBJ1-4, with a tentative D call TRBD1 (5 bases). The CDR3 length is 13 residues. The V end was cut by 3 bases, the J end by 7 bases, with 9 bases between. Germline V gene data show CDR1 as SGHAT and CDR2 as FQNNGV. CDR3 region: CASSLGLTEKLFF. In nucleotides, the CDR3 is TGTGCCAGCAGCTTGGGGCTGACTGAAAAACTGTTTTTT.

The genes are TRBV5-5 and TRBJ2-7; 7 bases fit TRBD1. The CDR3 runs to 16 residues. CDR1 is SGHKS and CDR2 is YYEKEE in the germline V gene (reference sequence). Trimming at V came to 0 bases and at J to 0 bases, leaving 6 bases not matched to a gene. CDR3 DNA: TGTGCCAGCAGCTTGGGCACGGGACAGCGCTCCTACGAGCAGTACTTC. This encodes CASSLGTGQRSYEQYF.

J is TRBJ1-1 and V is TRBV18; the match to TRBD1 covers 7 bases. Germline-derived CDR1 and CDR2 are KGHSH and LQKENI. The CDR3 extends over 16 amino acids. J gave up 5 bases and V 3 bases, and 12 bases lay outside the gene matches. The CDR3 sequence is CASSPGGGGGLTEAFF. In DNA, the CDR3 is TGTGCCAGCTCACCTGGTGGGGGAGGGGGCCTGACTGAAGCTTTCTTT. The full variable domain, with the rest looked up from reference TRBV18 and TRBJ1-1, is NAGVMQNPRHLVRRRGQEARLRCSPMKGHSHVYWYRQLPEEGLKFMVYLQKENIIDESGMPKERFSAEFPKEGPSILRIQQVVRGDSAAYFCASSPGGGGGLTEAFFGQGTRLTVV.

The V and J genes are TRBV28 and TRBJ1-2; TRBD1 might be the D (5 bases). This CDR3 is 13 amino acids long. Germline-derived CDR1 and CDR2 are MDHEN and SYDVKM. V lost 5 bases and J 3 bases, leaving 10 bases between the germline ends. The CDR3 loop is CASSPGRDYGYTF. The CDR3 DNA follows: TGTGCCAGCAGTCCGGGGCGGGACTATGGCTACACCTTC.

The chain couples TRBV6-6 to TRBJ1-1; tentative D call: TRBD1 (5 bases). From germline, CDR1 is MNHNY and CDR2 SVGAGI (reference sequence). V lost 0 bases and J 0 bases, leaving 8 bases between the germline ends. The CDR3 runs to 15 residues. The CDR3 here is CASSYSKGLNTEAFF. For the CDR3, the DNA is TGTGCCAGCAGTTACTCGAAGGGGTTGAACACTGAAGCTTTCTTT.

The chain couples TRBV6-1 to TRBJ2-7, with TRBD2 matching over 8 bases. Trimming at V came to 8 bases and at J to 3 bases, leaving 3 bases not matched to a gene. Germline V gene lookup returns CDR1 MNHNS and CDR2 SASEGT. The CDR3 has 12 residues. CDR3 protein: CASRGGNYEQYF. The CDR3 DNA reads as TGTGCCAGCCGGGGGGGGAACTACGAGCAGTACTTC.

The rearrangement joins TRBV27 to TRBJ2-1, with 9 nucleotides matching TRBD2. J gave up 7 bases and V 2 bases, and 3 bases lay outside the gene matches. The CDR3 totals 14 residues. In germline, CDR1 is MNHEY, CDR2 SMNVEV (reference sequence). CDR3 in DNA: TGTGCCAGCAGTTTAGCGGGAGGGTTAAATGAGCAGTTCTTC. As protein: CASSLAGGLNEQFF.

CDR3 sequence reads: CASSYRGPDTEAFF. The CDR3 nucleotides read TGTGCCAGCAGTTATAGGGGGCCTGACACTGAAGCTTTCTTT. This chain uses TRBV6-5 with TRBJ1-1; 7 nucleotides agree with TRBD1. The V gene's germline CDR1 is MNHEY and CDR2 SVGAGI. The CDR3 runs 14 residues. V was clipped by 3 bases and J by 3 bases; unmatched bases: 4.

The V gene is TRBV11-1, the J gene TRBJ1-1; D gene uncertain. Trimming removed 4 bases at V and 1 base at J, with 7 bases between. The CDR3 is 13 amino acids. Germline assignment: CDR1 SGHAT and CDR2 FQDESV (reference sequence). The CDR3 DNA reads TGTGCCAGCAGCTCGCAGGAGAACACTGAAGCTTTCTTT. Translated: CASSSQENTEAFF.

The gene calls are TRBV2 and TRBJ1-2; D gene uncertain. Trimming took off 6 bases at V and 3 bases at J, with 11 bases between the two ends. The CDR3 contains 13 residues. The germline gives CDR1 SNHLY, CDR2 FYNNEI. CDR3 in amino acids: CASRKWSDYGYTF. The CDR3 coding sequence is TGTGCCAGCAGGAAATGGTCAGACTATGGCTACACCTTC.

V is TRBV2 and J is TRBJ1-2; unclear D gene. Trimming removed 0 bases from V and 0 bases from J, with 8 bases in between. Per the germline V gene, CDR1 is SNHLY and CDR2 is FYNNEI. The CDR3 consists of 15 residues. CDR3 residues: CASSEALSSNYGYTF. The CDR3 nucleotides are TGTGCCAGCAGTGAAGCGCTTAGCTCTAACTATGGCTACACCTTC.

V usage is TRBV7-2 and J usage is TRBJ2-3; 10 nucleotides align to TRBD2. Trimming removed 1 base from V and 4 bases from J; junction bases left unmatched: 8. Germline V gives CDR1 SGHTA, CDR2 FQGNSA. This CDR3 has 17 residues. CDR3 in DNA: TGTGCCAGCAGCTTAGTGTACAGGACTAGCGGACCAGATACGCAGTATTTT. It translates to CASSLVYRTSGPDTQYF.

The chain combines TRBV5-2 with TRBJ1-2. TRBV5-2 is deemed a pseudogene. The CDR3 has 16 amino acids. CDR3 DNA: TGTGCCAGCAATAGTATCGGAGAGCGAAAGACCTATGGCTACACCTTC. This encodes CASNSIGERKTYGYTF.

This clone is a singleton in its sample. This chain's CDR3 is CASGQTNTEAFF. CDR3 sequence (DNA): TGTGCCTCGGGACAGACGAACACTGAAGCTTTCTTT. The chain recombines TRBV27 with TRBJ1-1; TRBD1 agrees at 7 bases. This CDR3 has 12 residues. CDR1 MNHEY and CDR2 SMNVEV come from the germline V gene (reference sequence). V lost 11 bases, J lost 1 base, and 4 bases stayed unmatched.